Listed below are T cell receptor beta chains from one sample, sequenced in a study of human T cells and chemical hapten exposure. TCRdb itself ran the RACE reads through MiXCR, one entry per CDR3 protein. In the table there are 360,000 or so distinct CDR3 sequences, about 6% of which are singletons. Sequenced here: whole blood, sampled in connection with sensitization to the hapten diphenylcyclopropenone (DPC). These receptors were taken from a woman between 18 and 29 years old with alopecia areata. Some clones in this sample may be carry-over from other donors' samples. The CDR3 runs from the conserved cysteine through the conserved F or W. The order of the fields is CDR3 protein, CDR3 DNA, V gene, D gene, J gene, clone size. A D gene is named only where the DNA matches it firmly. A row's size may be missing; if present it is once, few, many or a size class.

CDR3: CASSGHGTSNEQYF; DNA: TGTGCCAGCAGCGGACACGGGACTTCGAACGAGCAGTACTTC; V: TRBV9; D: -; J: TRBJ2-7; size: -
CDR3: CASSQRQGDENIQYF; DNA: TGTGCCAGCAGCCAACGACAGGGGGACGAAAACATTCAGTACTTC; V: TRBV3-1; D: TRBD1; J: TRBJ2-4; size: -
CDR3: CSVVVDRVGYGYTF; DNA: TGCAGCGTTGTCGTTGACAGGGTGGGGTATGGCTACACCTTC; V: TRBV29-1; D: TRBD1; J: TRBJ1-2; size: many
CDR3: CASSHLLGVAKNIQYF; DNA: TGCGCCAGCAGCCACTTGCTGGGGGTTGCCAAAAACATTCAGTACTTC; V: TRBV4-3; D: -; J: TRBJ2-4; size: few
CDR3: CASSIGQVGNQPQHF; DNA: TGTGCCAGTAGTATTGGACAGGTAGGCAATCAGCCCCAGCATTTT; V: TRBV19; D: TRBD1; J: TRBJ1-5; size: few
CDR3: CASSERGGRTDTQYF; DNA: TGTGCCAGCAGTGAGCGGGGGGGCCGCACAGATACGCAGTATTTT; V: TRBV6-5; D: TRBD2; J: TRBJ2-3; size: many
CDR3: CASYTLTSGLLYNEQFF; DNA: TGTGCCAGCTACACTCTGACTAGCGGTTTATTATACAATGAGCAGTTCTTC; V: TRBV6-2/TRBV6-3; D: TRBD2; J: TRBJ2-1; size: -
CDR3: CATSVAGGHNEQFF; DNA: TGTGCCACCAGTGTAGCGGGGGGGCACAATGAGCAGTTCTTC; V: TRBV24-1; D: TRBD2; J: TRBJ2-1; size: -
CDR3: CASSSARETQYF; DNA: TGTGCCAGCTCCTCCGCACGAGAGACCCAGTACTTC; V: TRBV6-2/TRBV6-3; D: -; J: TRBJ2-5; size: -
CDR3: CASSQEPDRDSLF; DNA: TGTGCCAGCAGCCAAGAACCCGACAGGGATTCGCTCTTC; V: TRBV14; D: TRBD1; J: TRBJ2-1; size: -
CDR3: CASSLEPGNYNEQFF; DNA: TGTGCCAGCAGCTTGGAGCCCGGGAATTACAATGAGCAGTTCTTC; V: TRBV5-6; D: -; J: TRBJ2-1; size: -
CDR3: CASSYSQGAGDTEAFF; DNA: TGTGCCAGCAGTTACTCCCAGGGGGCCGGTGACACTGAAGCTTTCTTT; V: TRBV6-2/TRBV6-3; D: TRBD1; J: TRBJ1-1; size: many
CDR3: CASSQDSMPLGEAFF; DNA: TGCGCCAGCAGCCAAGATTCGATGCCCTTGGGCGAAGCTTTCTTT; V: TRBV4-1; D: -; J: TRBJ1-1; size: -
CDR3: CASSPDRDGSSNYGYTF; DNA: TGTGCCAGCAGTCCCGACAGGGATGGGAGCAGTAACTATGGCTACACCTTC; V: TRBV12-3/TRBV12-4; D: TRBD1; J: TRBJ1-2; size: many
CDR3: CASSQDTATGGDTQYF; DNA: TGTGCCAGCAGCCAAGACACAGCCACCGGAGGGGATACGCAGTATTTT; V: TRBV4-2; D: -; J: TRBJ2-3; size: -
CDR3: CASSVGPDSDTQYF; DNA: TGTGCCAGCAGCGTAGGTCCCGATTCCGATACGCAGTATTTT; V: TRBV9; D: -; J: TRBJ2-3; size: few
CDR3: CASSTTDRGETQYF; DNA: TGTGCCAGCAGCACTACGGACAGGGGAGAGACCCAGTACTTC; V: TRBV3-1; D: TRBD1; J: TRBJ2-5; size: -
CDR3: CASSSGPYGYTF; DNA: TGCGCCAGCAGCTCGGGGCCCTATGGCTACACCTTC; V: TRBV5-1; D: -; J: TRBJ1-2; size: -